This T cell receptor beta chain was sequenced during a study of T cell responses to AZD1222 COVID-19 vaccine (dated by TCRdb to about 2021). With respect to the entire study: Because spike-specific TCR depth and breadth did not differ between the two schedules, AZD1222 recipients who got a second dose at roughly 4 weeks were pooled with those who got a second dose at roughly 12 weeks. Trial participants were enrolled by age into 18-55, 56-69 and 70-plus year subgroups, with about 150, 28 and 57 TCR-sequenced participants respectively. A total of approximately 230 trial participants underwent TCR sequencing, of whom 207 received two doses of AZD1222 and some 26 received two doses of the MenACWY control vaccine.

The CDR3 regions of human TCRbeta chains were analyzed by immunosequencing. The paper's processing steps were these. TCRs in the repertoires were matched against a reference library of SARS-CoV-2-specific TCRs that had been generated with the MIRA antigen-specificity platform. Breadth was defined as the fraction of unique TCRs that were SARS-CoV-2-associated, and depth was defined as the fraction of total T cells that were SARS-CoV-2-associated. Using the MIRA data, each spike-specific TCR was assigned both to the spike region to which the TCR was reactive and to a CD4 or CD8 class. Log10-transformed breadth and depth values were compared by one-way ANOVA with Sidak's multiple comparisons tests. Imported from immuneACCESS, the table was reduced by TCRdb to in-frame sequences with V and J called. These copies leave out some clones; in studies compared against another copy, an unresolved V gene accounts for under half, and the cause of the remainder is not known. V and J calls and clone size are copied from that table; D and trimming were computed from the DNA. This sample has approximately 100,000 clones in its table, and under 95% of those were observed once. The ten largest make up approximately 1.3% of the sample.

Overall study results and their limits: The vaccine-associated CD4 TCRs covered the entire spike protein, and the dominant responses fell in regions 160-218 and 743-854. Because no samples from the day 14 peak response were available, repertoires could be characterized only after the peak T cell response. Spike-specific TCR breadth and depth rose significantly after two AZD1222 doses compared with day 0 and with MenACWY recipients. Participants were mostly white British, with more females than males. The authors suggested clonal diversity may have been underestimated. The 56-69-year group was small, and its depth increase did not reach significance, likely because of low power. Conclusions about previously exposed vaccinees were limited because only six AZD1222 recipients were SARS-CoV-2 seropositive at baseline. Reportedly, almost half of the unique spike-specific TCRs recognized epitopes lying outside the regions that are mutated in the B.1.351 and B.1.1.7 variants.

Comment on this clone: What this receptor recognizes is not known. One base away there is no much larger clone; base qualities are not given.

The CDR3 contains 12 residues, cysteine and phenylalanine counted. Only the CDR3 region is kept as DNA, spanning 36 bases read in frame from base 1. Deletion took 3 bases off V and 8 bases off J, with a span of 10 bases between the germline ends. The time point label of this sample denotes: baseline before first vaccination. Samples from vaccinated people were obtained from the UK trials COV001 and COV002, which included a single-blind randomized controlled phase 2/3 trial of AZD1222 (ChAdOx1 nCoV-19) in healthy adults. Trial participant PBMC samples were collected at day 0 and day 28 after the second dose for TCRbeta chain sequencing.

Rearrangement joined TRBV12-3 or TRBV12-4 to TRBJ1-1; the D gene is not confidently resolved. Source: peripheral blood, taken on day 0 of AZD1222 vaccination. The receptor was isolated from an adult in good health. The DNA reads TGTGCCAGCAGTTTCGATAGGGTGGAAGCTTTCTTT. Translation gives CASSFDRVEAFF.